Below are 2 T cell receptor beta chains sequenced from a single sample in a study of blood T cell repertoires in COVID-19. TCRdb's table, derived via immunoSEQ multiplex PCR, lists solely in-frame clones and lacks some. The repertoire includes under 50,000 clones, about 85% of them detected once, and 4% to 5.5% sits in the top ten. Sequencing was done on a sample of peripheral blood. The origin of the receptors is a man between 60 and 75 years old with COVID-19, enrolled during active disease.

The chain recombines TRBV18 with TRBJ2-5; D perhaps matches TRBD2 (6 bases). Germline CDR1 and CDR2: KGHSH and LQKENI. Trimming stripped 0 bases from V and 1 base from J, with 12 bases between. The CDR3 has 16 residues. In DNA form, the CDR3 reads TGTGCCAGCTCACCACCGGGAGGAGCGCGCCAAGAGACCCAGTACTTC. It translates to CASSPPGGARQETQYF. Using reference TRBV18 and TRBJ2-5 for the parts outside the CDR3, the full variable domain is NAGVMQNPRHLVRRRGQEARLRCSPMKGHSHVYWYRQLPEEGLKFMVYLQKENIIDESGMPKERFSAEFPKEGPSILRIQQVVRGDSAAYFCASSPPGGARQETQYFGPGTRLLVL.

The chain employs TRBV5-1 and TRBJ1-4; no definite D call. Trimming stripped 0 bases from V and 3 bases from J, with 9 bases between. The CDR3 loop spans 15 amino acids. Looked up from germline, CDR1 is SGHRS and CDR2 is YFSETQ. In nucleotides, the CDR3 is TGCGCCAGCAGCTTGGCAGGCCAGCCTAATGAAAAACTGTTTTTT. The encoded protein is CASSLAGQPNEKLFF.